The T cell receptor beta chain under discussion was sequenced for a study of graft-versus-host responses after intestinal transplantation. Study overall: Multivisceral, liver-intestinal, or isolated intestinal transplants were given to recipients. Whole-study findings and limits: An association linked early post-transplant HvG declines with peak circulating GvH clone levels.

Sequenced by immunoSEQ multiplex PCR; TCRdb stores in-frame clones only, minus some. The top ten hold nearly 0.1% of the sample, which has roughly 89,000 clones, roughly nine tenths seen once. The CDR3 runs 16 residues. Unmatched junction bases numbered 9, after V lost 5 bases and J lost 9 bases. Germline CDR1 and CDR2: SGHTA and FQGNSA. As to this clone: Its antigen is currently unknown.

The rearrangement links TRBV7-2 to TRBJ2-3, with TRBD2 matching over 15 bases. The sequence was collected from a human donor who received an intestinal transplant. This specimen consisted of unstimulated CD4+ T cells sorted from spleen or lymph node cells, obtained before intestinal transplant. The CDR3 DNA reads TGTGCCAGCAGCGCAGGGACTAGCGGGGGGCGGCAGACGCAGTATTTT. The encoded protein is CASSAGTSGGRQTQYF.